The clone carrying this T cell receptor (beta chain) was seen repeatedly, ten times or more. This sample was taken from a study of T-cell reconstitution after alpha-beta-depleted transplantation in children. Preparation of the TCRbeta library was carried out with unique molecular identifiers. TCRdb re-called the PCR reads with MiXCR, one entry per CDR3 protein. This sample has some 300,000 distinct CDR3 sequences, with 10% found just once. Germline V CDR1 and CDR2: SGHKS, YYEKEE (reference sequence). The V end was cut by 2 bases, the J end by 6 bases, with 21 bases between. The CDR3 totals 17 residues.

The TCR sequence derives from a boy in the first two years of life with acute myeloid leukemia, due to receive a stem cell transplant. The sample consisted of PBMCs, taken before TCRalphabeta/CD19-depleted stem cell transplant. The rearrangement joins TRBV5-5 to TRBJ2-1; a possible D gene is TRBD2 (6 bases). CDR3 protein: CASSFGQDAGKLNEQFF. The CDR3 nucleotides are TGTGCCAGCAGCTTTGGCCAGGACGCGGGGAAACTCAATGAGCAGTTCTTC.